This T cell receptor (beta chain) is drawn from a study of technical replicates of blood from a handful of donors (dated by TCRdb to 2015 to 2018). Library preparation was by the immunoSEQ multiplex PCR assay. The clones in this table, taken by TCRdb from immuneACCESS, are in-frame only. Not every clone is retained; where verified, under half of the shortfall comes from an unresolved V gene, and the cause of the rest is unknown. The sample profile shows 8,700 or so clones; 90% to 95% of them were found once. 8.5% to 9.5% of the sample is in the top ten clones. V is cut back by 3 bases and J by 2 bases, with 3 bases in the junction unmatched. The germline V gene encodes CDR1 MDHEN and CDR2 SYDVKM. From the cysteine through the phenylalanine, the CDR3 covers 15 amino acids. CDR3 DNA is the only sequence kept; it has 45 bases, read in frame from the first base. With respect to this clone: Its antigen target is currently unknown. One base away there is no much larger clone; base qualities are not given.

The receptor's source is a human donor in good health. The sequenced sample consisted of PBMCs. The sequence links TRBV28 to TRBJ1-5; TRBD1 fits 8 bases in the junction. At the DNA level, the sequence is TGTGCCAGCAGTTTCCCGACAGGGGGCAATCAGCCCCAGCATTTT. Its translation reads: CASSFPTGGNQPQHF.